This T cell receptor beta chain originates from a study of blood T cell repertoires in COVID-19. Overall study: COVID-19 samples, acute and convalescent, were from the United States, Italy and Spain.

The assay was immunoSEQ multiplex PCR, and TCRdb's table has in-frame clones only and misses some. In the table there are about 300,000 clones, around 92% of which are singletons. Participants, 18 to 89 years old, spanned 24 US areas. Assignment of participants to cohorts was predicated upon participant-reported clinical history. CDR3 length equals 14 residues. CDR1 and CDR2 from the germline V gene are SGHTA and FQGNSA. Losses at the gene ends were 5 bases for V and 1 base for J; bases not matched to a gene: 1. On this clone itself: Within the sample, other DNA sequences also encode this same CDR3.

The chain uses TRBV7-2 and TRBJ2-7, with 11 bases identical to TRBD1. Material: PBMCs or T cells enriched from blood (not recorded which). The TCR sequence derives from a woman in her 50s who had been exposed to COVID-19. CDR3 protein: CASSRDRGSYEQYF. The CDR3 DNA sequence: TGTGCCAGCAGCCGGGACAGGGGGTCCTACGAGCAGTACTTC.